The next 7 T cell receptor beta chains were all read from a single sample in a study of blood T cell repertoires in COVID-19. Profiled with immunoSEQ multiplex PCR; TCRdb holds only in-frame clones, not every one. The table has 250,000 to 350,000 clones, nearly 90% seen once. Sequences were obtained from PBMCs or T cells enriched from blood (not recorded which). These receptors all come from a woman younger than 35 with acute COVID-19.

This clone occurred a few times. The chain employs TRBV7-6 and TRBJ2-2; the D gene is possibly TRBD2 (8 bases). V lost 5 bases, J lost 6 bases, and 19 bases lay in between. This CDR3 has 16 residues. CDR1 and CDR2 from the germline V gene are SGHVS and FNYEAQ. Here the CDR3 DNA reads TGTGCCAGCAGCGGCCGGACAGGAGCGGGAGCCGGGGAGCTGTTTTTT. Protein: CASSGRTGAGAGELFF.

This clone was observed a few times. V is TRBV27 and J is TRBJ2-5; 7 bases are a match to TRBD1. CDR1 is MNHEY, CDR2 SMNVEV, per germline (reference sequence). The CDR3 has 14 amino acids. V gave up 5 bases and J gave up 5 bases; unmatched junction bases: 8. The CDR3 reads CASSPLDRRETQYF. The CDR3 DNA follows: TGTGCCAGCAGTCCCCTGGACAGGCGCGAGACCCAGTACTTC.

The rearrangement joins TRBV28 to TRBJ1-2, with 8 nucleotides matching TRBD1. The germline CDR1 and CDR2 sequences are MDHEN and SYDVKM. CDR3 size: 13 residues. The ends lost 7 bases at V and 7 bases at J; junction bases unmatched: 8. The CDR3 DNA reads TGTGCCAGCACCTTAGGACAGGGCGGTGGCTACACCTTC. This gives the protein CASTLGQGGGYTF.

The V call is TRBV5-1, the J call TRBJ2-7; 11 bases agree with TRBD1. The CDR3 extends over 15 amino acids. V lost 3 bases to trimming and J lost 3 bases; unmatched junction nucleotides: 5. Germline-derived CDR1 and CDR2 are SGHRS and YFSETQ. The DNA of the CDR3 is TGCGCCAGCAGCTGGGGGACAGGGGGAATCTACGAGCAGTACTTC. Its protein is CASSWGTGGIYEQYF. The whole variable domain, filled in from reference TRBV5-1 and TRBJ2-7, reads KAGVTQTPRYLIKTRGQQVTLSCSPISGHRSVSWYQQTPGQGLQFLFEYFSETQRNKGNFPGRFSGRQFSNSRSEMNVSTLELGDSALYLCASSWGTGGIYEQYFGPGTRLTVT.

J is TRBJ2-1 and V is TRBV4-1; no definite D call. V was cut by 2 bases and J by 4 bases, with 12 bases left in between. CDR3 size: 15 residues. From germline, CDR1 is MGHRA and CDR2 YSYEKL. As DNA, the CDR3 is TGCGCCAGCAGCCAAAGATTCGTGGCATACAATGAGCAGTTCTTC. It codes for CASSQRFVAYNEQFF.

In this sample, this clone turned up once. CDR3 sequence reads: CASSSPGNNSPLHF. The DNA for the CDR3 is TGTGCCAGCAGTTCGCCAGGGAATAATTCACCCCTCCACTTT. The genes are TRBV6-1 and TRBJ1-6; a possible D gene is TRBD1 (5 bases). The CDR3 sequence is 14 residues long. Germline values: CDR1 MNHNS, CDR2 SASEGT. V was cut by 5 bases and J by 5 bases, with 10 bases left in between.

The CDR3 reads CASSLTRGQPQHF. In nucleotides, the CDR3 is TGTGCCAGCAGTTTAACTAGAGGTCAGCCCCAGCATTTT. The J gene is TRBJ1-5, the V gene TRBV27; D gene ambiguous. Germline V gene sequence: CDR1 MNHEY, CDR2 SMNVEV (reference sequence). Trimming removed 2 bases at V and 6 bases at J, with 8 bases between. The CDR3 extends over 13 amino acids.